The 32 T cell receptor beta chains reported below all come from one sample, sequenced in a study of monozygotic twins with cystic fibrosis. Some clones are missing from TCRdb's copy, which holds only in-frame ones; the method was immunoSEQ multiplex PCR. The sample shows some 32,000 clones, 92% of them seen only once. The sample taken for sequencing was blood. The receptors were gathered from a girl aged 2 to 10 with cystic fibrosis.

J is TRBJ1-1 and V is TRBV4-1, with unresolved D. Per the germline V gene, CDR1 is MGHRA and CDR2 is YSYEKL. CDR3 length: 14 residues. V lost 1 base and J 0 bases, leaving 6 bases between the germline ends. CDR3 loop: CASSQGRMNTEAFF. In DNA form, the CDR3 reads TGCGCCAGCAGCCAAGGACGGATGAACACTGAAGCTTTCTTT.

The DNA for the CDR3 is TGTGCCAGCAGCCCGGACAGAGCGAACACCGGGGAGCTGTTTTTT. This translates into CASSPDRANTGELFF. The chain couples TRBV5-5 to TRBJ2-2; TRBD1 might be the D (6 bases). From germline, CDR1 is SGHKS and CDR2 YYEKEE (reference sequence). CDR3 length: 15 amino acids. V lost 4 bases and J lost 0, with 10 bases in between.

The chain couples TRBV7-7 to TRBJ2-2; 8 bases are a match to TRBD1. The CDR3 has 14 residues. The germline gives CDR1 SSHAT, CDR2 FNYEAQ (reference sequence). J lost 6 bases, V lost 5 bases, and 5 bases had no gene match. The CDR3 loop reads CASSRDRGAGELFF. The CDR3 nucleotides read TGTGCCAGCAGCCGCGACAGGGGTGCCGGGGAGCTGTTTTTT.

This CDR3 is CASTGQGRQPQHF. The CDR3 DNA follows: TGTGCCTCTACCGGACAGGGTCGGCAGCCCCAGCATTTT. The chain couples TRBV28 to TRBJ1-5, with TRBD1 matching over 8 bases. V lost 11 bases and J lost 7; bases outside the gene matches: 10. This CDR3 region has 13 residues. Germline CDR1 is MDHEN and CDR2 is SYDVKM.

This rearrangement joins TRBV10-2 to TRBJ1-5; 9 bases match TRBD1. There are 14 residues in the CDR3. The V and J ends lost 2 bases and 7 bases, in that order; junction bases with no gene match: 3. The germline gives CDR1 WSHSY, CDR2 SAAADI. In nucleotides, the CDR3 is TGCGCCAGCAGTGAGACAGGGGGCGGGCAGCCCCAGCATTTT. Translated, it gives CASSETGGGQPQHF.

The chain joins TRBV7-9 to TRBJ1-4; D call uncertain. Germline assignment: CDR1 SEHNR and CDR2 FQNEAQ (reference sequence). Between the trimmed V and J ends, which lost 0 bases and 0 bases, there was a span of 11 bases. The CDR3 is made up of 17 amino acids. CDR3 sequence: CASSLAGVFATNEKLFF. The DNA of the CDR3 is TGTGCCAGCAGCTTAGCTGGGGTGTTCGCAACTAATGAAAAACTGTTTTTT. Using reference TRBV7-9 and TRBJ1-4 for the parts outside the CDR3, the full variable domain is DTGVSQNPRHKITKRGQNVTFRCDPISEHNRLYWYRQTLGQGPEFLTYFQNEAQLEKSRLLSDRFSAERPKGSFSTLEIQRTEQGDSAMYLCASSLAGVFATNEKLFFGSGTQLSVL.

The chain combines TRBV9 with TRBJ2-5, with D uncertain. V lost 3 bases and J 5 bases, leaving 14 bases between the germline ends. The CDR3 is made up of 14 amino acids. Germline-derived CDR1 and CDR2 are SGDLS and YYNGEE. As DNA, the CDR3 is TGTGCCAGCAGCGCCGGCCATTCTCGTGAGACCCAGTACTTC. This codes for CASSAGHSRETQYF.

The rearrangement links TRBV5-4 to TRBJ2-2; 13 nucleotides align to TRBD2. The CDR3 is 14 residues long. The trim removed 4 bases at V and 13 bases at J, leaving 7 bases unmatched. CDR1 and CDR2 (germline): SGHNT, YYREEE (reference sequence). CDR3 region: CASSGTSGEAGLFF. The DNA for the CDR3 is TGTGCCAGCAGCGGGACTAGCGGGGAGGCGGGGCTGTTTTTT. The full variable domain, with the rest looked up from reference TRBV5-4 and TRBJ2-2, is ETGVTQSPTHLIKTRGQQVTLRCSSQSGHNTVSWYQQALGQGPQFIFQYYREEENGRGNFPPRFSGLQFPNYSSELNVNALELDDSALYLCASSGTSGEAGLFFGEGSRLTVL.

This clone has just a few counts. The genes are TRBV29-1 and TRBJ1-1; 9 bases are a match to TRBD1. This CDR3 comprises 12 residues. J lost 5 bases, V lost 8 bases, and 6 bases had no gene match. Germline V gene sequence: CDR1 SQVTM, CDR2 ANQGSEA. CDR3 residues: CSIRDRETEAFF. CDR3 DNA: TGCAGCATCCGGGACAGGGAAACTGAAGCTTTCTTT. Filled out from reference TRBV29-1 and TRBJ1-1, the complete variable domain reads SAVISQKPSRDICQRGTSLTIQCQVDSQVTMMFWYRQQPGQSLTLIATANQGSEATYESGFVIDKFPISRPNLTFSTLTVSNMSPEDSSIYLCSIRDRETEAFFGQGTRLTVV.

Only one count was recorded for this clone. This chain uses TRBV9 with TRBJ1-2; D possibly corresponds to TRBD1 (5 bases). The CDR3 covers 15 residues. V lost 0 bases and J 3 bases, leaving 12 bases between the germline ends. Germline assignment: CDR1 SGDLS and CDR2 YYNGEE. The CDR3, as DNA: TGTGCCAGCAGCGTAGCGATGGGGGGGGACTATGGCTACACCTTC. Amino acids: CASSVAMGGDYGYTF.

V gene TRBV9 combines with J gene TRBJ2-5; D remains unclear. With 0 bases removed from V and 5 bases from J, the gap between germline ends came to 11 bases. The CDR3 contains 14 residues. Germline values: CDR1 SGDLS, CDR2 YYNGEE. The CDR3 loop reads CASSVATSTETQYF. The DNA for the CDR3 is TGTGCCAGCAGCGTAGCGACGAGTACGGAGACCCAGTACTTC.

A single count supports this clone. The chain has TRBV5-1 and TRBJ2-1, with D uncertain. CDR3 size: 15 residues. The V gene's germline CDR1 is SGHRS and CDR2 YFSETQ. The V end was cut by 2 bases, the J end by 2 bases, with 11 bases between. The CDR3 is CASSLNLGTYNEQFF. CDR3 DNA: TGCGCCAGCAGCTTAAATCTCGGTACCTACAATGAGCAGTTCTTC. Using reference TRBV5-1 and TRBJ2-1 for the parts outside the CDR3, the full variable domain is KAGVTQTPRYLIKTRGQQVTLSCSPISGHRSVSWYQQTPGQGLQFLFEYFSETQRNKGNFPGRFSGRQFSNSRSEMNVSTLELGDSALYLCASSLNLGTYNEQFFGPGTRLTVL.

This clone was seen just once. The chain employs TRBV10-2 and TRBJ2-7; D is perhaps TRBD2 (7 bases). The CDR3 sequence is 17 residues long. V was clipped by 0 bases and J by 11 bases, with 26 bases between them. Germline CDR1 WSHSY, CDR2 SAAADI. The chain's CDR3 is CASSESSWAGDTSFEYF. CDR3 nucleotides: TGCGCCAGCAGTGAGTCGTCGTGGGCGGGGGACACTTCTTTTGAGTACTTC.

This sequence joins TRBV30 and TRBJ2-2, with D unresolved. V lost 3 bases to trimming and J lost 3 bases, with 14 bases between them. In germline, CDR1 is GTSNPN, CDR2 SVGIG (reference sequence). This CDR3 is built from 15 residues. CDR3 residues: CAWRRLRQHTGELFF. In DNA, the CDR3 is TGTGCCTGGAGAAGGCTCAGGCAGCACACCGGGGAGCTGTTTTTT.

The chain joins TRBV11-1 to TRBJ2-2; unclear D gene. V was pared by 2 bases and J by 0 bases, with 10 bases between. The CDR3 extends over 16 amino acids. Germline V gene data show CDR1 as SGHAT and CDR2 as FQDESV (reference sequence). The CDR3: CASSLKSGPNTGELFF. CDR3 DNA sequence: TGTGCCAGCAGCTTAAAATCGGGTCCGAACACCGGGGAGCTGTTTTTT.

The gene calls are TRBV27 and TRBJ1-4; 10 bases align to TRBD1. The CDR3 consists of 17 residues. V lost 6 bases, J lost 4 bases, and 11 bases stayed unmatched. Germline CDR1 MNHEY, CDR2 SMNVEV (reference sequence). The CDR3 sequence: CASSKRQGALLNEKLFF. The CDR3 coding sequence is TGTGCCAGCAGCAAAAGACAGGGGGCTCTTCTTAATGAAAAACTGTTTTTT.

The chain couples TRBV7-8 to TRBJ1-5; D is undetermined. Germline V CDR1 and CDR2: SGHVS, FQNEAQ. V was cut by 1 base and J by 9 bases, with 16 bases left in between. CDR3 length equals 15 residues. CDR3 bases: TGTGCCAGCAGCTTAGAAGGTTTTCGACTCCGGCCCCAGCATTTT. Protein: CASSLEGFRLRPQHF. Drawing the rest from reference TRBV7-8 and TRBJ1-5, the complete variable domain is GAGVSQSPRYKVAKRGQDVALRCDPISGHVSLFWYQQALGQGPEFLTYFQNEAQLDKSGLPSDRFFAERPEGSVSTLKIQRTQQEDSAVYLCASSLEGFRLRPQHFGDGTRLSIL.

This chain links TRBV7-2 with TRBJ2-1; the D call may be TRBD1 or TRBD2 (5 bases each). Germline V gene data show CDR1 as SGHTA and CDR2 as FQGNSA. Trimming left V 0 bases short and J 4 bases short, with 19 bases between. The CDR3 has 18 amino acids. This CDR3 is CASSLALSKRGLYNEQFF. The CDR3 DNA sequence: TGTGCCAGCAGCTTAGCGCTGAGTAAGAGGGGCCTTTACAATGAGCAGTTCTTC.

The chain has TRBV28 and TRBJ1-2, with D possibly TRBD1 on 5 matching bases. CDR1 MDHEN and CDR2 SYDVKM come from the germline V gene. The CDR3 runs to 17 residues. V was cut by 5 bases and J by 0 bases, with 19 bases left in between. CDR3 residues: CASSPMTAFRPNYGYTF. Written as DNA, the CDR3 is TGTGCCAGCAGTCCGATGACAGCCTTCCGACCTAACTATGGCTACACCTTC.

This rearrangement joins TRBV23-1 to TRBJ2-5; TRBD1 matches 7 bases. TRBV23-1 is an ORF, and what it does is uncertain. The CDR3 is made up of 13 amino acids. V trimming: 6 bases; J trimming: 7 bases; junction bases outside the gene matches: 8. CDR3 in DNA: TGCGCCAGCAGCCGTACAGGGGAAGTGACCCAGTACTTC. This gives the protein CASSRTGEVTQYF.

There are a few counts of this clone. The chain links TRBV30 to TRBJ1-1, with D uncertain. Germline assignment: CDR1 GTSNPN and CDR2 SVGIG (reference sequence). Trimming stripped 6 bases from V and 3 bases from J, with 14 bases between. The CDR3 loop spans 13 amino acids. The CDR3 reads CACSVKLDTEAFF. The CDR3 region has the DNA TGTGCCTGTTCAGTGAAGTTGGACACTGAAGCTTTCTTT.

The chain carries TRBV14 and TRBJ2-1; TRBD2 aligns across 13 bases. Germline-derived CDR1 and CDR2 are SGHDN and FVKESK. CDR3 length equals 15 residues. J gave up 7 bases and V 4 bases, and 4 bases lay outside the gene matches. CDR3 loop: CASSPLAGGKNEQFF. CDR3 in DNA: TGTGCCAGCAGCCCACTAGCGGGAGGGAAAAATGAGCAGTTCTTC.

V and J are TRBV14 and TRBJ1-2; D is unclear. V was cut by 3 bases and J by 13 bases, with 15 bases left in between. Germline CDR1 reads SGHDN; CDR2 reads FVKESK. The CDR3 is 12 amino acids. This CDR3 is CASSHEGGGLTF. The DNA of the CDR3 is TGTGCCAGCAGCCATGAGGGTGGAGGACTCACCTTC.

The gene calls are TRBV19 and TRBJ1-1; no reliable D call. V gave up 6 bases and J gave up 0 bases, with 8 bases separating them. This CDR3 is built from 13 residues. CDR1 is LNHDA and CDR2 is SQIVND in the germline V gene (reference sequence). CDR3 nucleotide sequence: TGTGCCAGTAGAGAGAATATGAACACTGAAGCTTTCTTT. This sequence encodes CASRENMNTEAFF.

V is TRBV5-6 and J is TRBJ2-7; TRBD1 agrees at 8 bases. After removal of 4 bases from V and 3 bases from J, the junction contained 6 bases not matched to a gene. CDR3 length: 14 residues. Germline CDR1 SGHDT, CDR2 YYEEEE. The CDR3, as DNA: TGTGCCAGCAGCCCCGGGACAGGTGGCTACGAGCAGTACTTC. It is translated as CASSPGTGGYEQYF.

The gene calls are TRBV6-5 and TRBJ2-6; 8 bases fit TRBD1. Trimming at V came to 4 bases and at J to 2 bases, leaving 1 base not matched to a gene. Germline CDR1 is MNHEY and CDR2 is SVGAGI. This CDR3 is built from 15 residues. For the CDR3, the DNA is TGTGCCAGCAGTTGGACAGGGACTGGGGCCAACGTCCTGACTTTC. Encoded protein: CASSWTGTGANVLTF.

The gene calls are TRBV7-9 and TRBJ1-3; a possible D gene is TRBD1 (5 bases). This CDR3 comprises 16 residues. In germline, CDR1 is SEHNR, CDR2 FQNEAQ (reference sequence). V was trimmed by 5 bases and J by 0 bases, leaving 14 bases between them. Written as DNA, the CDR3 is TGTGCCAGCAGCCGGATGACAGTTCTCTCTGGAAACACCATATATTTT. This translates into CASSRMTVLSGNTIYF.

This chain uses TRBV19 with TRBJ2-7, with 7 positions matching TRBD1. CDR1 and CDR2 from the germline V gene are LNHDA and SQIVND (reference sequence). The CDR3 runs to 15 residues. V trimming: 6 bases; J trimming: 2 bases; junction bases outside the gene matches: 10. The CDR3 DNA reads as TGTGCCAGTAGCGACAGGGTCCACCGCACCTACGAGCAGTACTTC. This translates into CASSDRVHRTYEQYF.

The CDR3 sequence is CASTFLGPDIYGYTF. The CDR3 DNA reads as TGTGCCAGCACCTTTCTGGGGCCGGATATCTATGGCTACACCTTC. V usage is TRBV28 and J usage is TRBJ1-2; maybe TRBD1 (5 bases). Trimming shortened V by 7 bases and J by 4 bases, and 19 bases separated the two germline ends. The CDR3 sequence is 15 residues long. Germline loops: CDR1 MDHEN, CDR2 SYDVKM.

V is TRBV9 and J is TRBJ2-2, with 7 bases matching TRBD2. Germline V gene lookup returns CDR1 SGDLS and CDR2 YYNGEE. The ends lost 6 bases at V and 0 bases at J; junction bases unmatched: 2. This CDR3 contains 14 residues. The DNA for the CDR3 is TGTGCCAGCAAGGGAGGGGCGAACACCGGGGAGCTGTTTTTT. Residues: CASKGGANTGELFF.

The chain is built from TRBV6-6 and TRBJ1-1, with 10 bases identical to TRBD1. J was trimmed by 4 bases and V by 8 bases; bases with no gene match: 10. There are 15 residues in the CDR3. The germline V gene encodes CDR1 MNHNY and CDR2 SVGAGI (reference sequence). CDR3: CASRRDRGESTEAFF. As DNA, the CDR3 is TGTGCCAGCCGTAGGGACAGGGGTGAGAGCACTGAAGCTTTCTTT.

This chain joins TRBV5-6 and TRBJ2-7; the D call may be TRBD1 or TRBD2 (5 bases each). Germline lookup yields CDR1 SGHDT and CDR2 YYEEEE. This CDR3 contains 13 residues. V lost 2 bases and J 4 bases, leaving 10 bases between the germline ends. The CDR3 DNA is TGTGCCAGCAGCTTCCGAGGGGAATACGAGCAGTACTTC. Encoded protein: CASSFRGEYEQYF.